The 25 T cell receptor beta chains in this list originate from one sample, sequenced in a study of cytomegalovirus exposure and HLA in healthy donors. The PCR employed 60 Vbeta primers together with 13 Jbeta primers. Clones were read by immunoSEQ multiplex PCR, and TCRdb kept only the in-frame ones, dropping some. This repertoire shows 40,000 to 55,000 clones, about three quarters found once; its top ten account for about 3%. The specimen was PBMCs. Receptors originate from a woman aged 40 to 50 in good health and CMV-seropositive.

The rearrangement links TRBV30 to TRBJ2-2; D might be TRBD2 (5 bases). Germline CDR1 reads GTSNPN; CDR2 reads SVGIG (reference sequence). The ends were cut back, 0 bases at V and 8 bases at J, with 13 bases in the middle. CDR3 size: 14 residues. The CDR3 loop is CAWSVVGSFGELFF. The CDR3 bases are TGTGCCTGGAGTGTAGTAGGGAGTTTTGGGGAGCTGTTTTTT.

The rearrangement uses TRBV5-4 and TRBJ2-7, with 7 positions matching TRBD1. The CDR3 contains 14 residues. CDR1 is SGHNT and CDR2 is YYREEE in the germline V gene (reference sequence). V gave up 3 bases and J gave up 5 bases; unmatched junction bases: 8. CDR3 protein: CASSSRGGVNEQYF. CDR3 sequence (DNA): TGTGCCAGCAGCTCGAGAGGGGGCGTGAACGAGCAGTACTTC.

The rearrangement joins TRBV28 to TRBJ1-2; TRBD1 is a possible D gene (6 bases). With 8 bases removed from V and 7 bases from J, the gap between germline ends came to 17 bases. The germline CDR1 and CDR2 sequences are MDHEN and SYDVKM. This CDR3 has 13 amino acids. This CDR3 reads CASEIWGHGGYTF. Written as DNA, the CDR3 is TGTGCCAGCGAAATATGGGGGCACGGTGGCTACACCTTC.

DNA for the CDR3: TGTGCCAGCAGCCCAAAGATTGGGGCTGATGAAAAACTGTTTTTT. Protein sequence: CASSPKIGADEKLFF. The chain links TRBV6-1 to TRBJ1-4; TRBD1 is a possible D gene (5 bases). The CDR3 runs 15 residues. The germline V gene encodes CDR1 MNHNS and CDR2 SASEGT. The V end was cut by 6 bases, the J end by 6 bases, with 17 bases between.

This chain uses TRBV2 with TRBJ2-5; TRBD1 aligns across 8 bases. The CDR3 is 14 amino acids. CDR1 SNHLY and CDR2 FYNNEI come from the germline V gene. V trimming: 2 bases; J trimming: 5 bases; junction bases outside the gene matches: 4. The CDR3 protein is CASSEQGAGETQYF. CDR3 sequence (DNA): TGTGCCAGCAGTGAACAGGGGGCGGGGGAGACCCAGTACTTC.

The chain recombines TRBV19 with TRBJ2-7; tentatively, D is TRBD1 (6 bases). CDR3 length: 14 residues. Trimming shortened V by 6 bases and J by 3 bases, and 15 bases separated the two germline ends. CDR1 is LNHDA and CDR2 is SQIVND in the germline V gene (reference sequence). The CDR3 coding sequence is TGTGCCAGTAGCACACAGGGTGGGAACTACGAGCAGTACTTC. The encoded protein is CASSTQGGNYEQYF.

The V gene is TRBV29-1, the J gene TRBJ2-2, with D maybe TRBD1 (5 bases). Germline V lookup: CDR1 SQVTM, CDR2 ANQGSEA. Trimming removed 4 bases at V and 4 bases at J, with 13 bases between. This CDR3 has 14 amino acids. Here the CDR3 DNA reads TGCAGCGTTGGACAGCTCTCGGGCACCGGGGAGCTGTTTTTT. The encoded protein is CSVGQLSGTGELFF.

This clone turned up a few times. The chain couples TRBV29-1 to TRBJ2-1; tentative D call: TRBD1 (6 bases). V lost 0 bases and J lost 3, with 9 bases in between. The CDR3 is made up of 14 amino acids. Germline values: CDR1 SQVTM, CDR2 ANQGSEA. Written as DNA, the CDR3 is TGCAGCGTTGAAGACAGGGGAATCTACAATGAGCAGTTCTTC. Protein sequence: CSVEDRGIYNEQFF.

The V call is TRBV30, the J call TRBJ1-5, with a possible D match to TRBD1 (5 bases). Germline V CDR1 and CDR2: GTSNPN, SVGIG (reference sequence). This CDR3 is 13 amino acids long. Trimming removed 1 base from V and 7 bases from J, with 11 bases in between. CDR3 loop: CAWSAPGLQPQHF. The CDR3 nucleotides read TGTGCCTGGAGTGCTCCGGGACTACAGCCCCAGCATTTT.

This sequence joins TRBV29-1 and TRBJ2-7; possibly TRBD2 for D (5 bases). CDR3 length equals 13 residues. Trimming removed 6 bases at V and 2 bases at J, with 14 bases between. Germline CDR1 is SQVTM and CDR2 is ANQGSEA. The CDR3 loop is CSVDRTGTYEQYF. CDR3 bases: TGCAGCGTAGATCGGACGGGGACCTACGAGCAGTACTTC.

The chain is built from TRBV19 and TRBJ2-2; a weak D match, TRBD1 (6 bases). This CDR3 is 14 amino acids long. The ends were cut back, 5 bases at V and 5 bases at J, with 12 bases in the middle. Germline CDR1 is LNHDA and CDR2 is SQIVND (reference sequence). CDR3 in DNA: TGTGCCAGTAGTTCCAGGGGTAGTACCGGGGAGCTGTTTTTT. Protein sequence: CASSSRGSTGELFF.

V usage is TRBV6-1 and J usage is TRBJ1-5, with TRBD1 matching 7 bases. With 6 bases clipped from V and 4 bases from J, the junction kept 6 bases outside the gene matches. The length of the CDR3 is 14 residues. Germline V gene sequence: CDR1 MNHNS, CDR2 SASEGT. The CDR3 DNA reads TGTGCCAGCAGCCGGGACAGATTGAATCAGCCCCAGCATTTT. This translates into CASSRDRLNQPQHF.

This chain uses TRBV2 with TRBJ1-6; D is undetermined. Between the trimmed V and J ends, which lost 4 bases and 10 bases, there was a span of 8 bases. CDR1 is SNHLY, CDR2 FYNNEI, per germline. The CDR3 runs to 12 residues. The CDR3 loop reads CASSANNSPLHF. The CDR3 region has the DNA TGTGCCAGCAGTGCGAACAACTCACCCCTCCACTTT.

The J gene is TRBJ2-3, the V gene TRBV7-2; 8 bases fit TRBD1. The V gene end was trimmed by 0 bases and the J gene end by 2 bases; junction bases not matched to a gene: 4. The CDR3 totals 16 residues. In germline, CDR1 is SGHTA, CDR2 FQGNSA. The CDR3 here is CASSLARDRFTDTQYF. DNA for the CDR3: TGTGCCAGCAGCTTAGCCCGGGACAGGTTCACAGATACGCAGTATTTT. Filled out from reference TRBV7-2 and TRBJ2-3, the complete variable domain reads GAGVSQSPSNKVTEKGKDVELRCDPISGHTALYWYRQSLGQGLEFLIYFQGNSAPDKSGLPSDRFSAERTGGSVSTLTIQRTQQEDSAVYLCASSLARDRFTDTQYFGPGTRLTVL.

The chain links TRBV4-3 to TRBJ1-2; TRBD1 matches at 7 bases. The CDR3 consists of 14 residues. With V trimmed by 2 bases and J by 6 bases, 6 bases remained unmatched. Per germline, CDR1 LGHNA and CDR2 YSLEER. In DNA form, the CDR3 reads TGCGCCAGCAGCCAACCAGGGGGTGGCCATGGCTACACCTTC. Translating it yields CASSQPGGGHGYTF.

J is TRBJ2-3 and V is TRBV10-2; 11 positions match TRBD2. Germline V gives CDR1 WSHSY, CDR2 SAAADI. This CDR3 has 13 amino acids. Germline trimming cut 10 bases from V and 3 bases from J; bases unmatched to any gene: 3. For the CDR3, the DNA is TGCGCCACCCGGACTAGCGGGACAGATACGCAGTATTTT. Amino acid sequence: CATRTSGTDTQYF.

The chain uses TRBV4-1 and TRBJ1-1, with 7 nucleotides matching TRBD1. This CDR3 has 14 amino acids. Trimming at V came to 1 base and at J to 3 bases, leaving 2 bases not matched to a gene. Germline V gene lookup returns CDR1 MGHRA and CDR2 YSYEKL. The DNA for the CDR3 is TGCGCCAGCAGCCAAGGCGGACAGGACACTGAAGCTTTCTTT. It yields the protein CASSQGGQDTEAFF.

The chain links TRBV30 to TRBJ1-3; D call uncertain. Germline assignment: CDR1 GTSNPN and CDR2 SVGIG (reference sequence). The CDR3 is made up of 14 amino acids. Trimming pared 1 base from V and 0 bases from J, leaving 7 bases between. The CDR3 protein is CAWSEISSGNTIYF. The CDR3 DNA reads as TGTGCCTGGAGTGAAATCAGCTCTGGAAACACCATATATTTT.

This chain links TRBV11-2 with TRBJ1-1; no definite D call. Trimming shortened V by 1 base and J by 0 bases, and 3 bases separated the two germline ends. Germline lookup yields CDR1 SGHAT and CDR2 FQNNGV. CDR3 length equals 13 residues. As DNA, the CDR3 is TGTGCCAGCAGCTTAGCAATGAACACTGAAGCTTTCTTT. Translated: CASSLAMNTEAFF.

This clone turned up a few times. CDR3 amino acids: CACGSSYNSPLHF. Written as DNA, the CDR3 is TGTGCCTGCGGTAGCTCCTATAATTCACCCCTCCACTTT. The J gene is TRBJ1-6, the V gene TRBV30; D is unresolved. The CDR3 is made up of 13 amino acids. Germline values: CDR1 GTSNPN, CDR2 SVGIG (reference sequence). The V end was cut by 6 bases, the J end by 0 bases, with 6 bases between.

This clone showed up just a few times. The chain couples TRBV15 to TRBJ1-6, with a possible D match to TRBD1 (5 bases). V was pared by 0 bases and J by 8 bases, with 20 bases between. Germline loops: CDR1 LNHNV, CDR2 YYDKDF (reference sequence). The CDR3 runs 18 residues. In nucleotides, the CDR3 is TGTGCCACCAGCAGAGATCCGGGGAGGCGGGGGTTGGATTCACCCCTCCACTTT. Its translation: CATSRDPGRRGLDSPLHF.

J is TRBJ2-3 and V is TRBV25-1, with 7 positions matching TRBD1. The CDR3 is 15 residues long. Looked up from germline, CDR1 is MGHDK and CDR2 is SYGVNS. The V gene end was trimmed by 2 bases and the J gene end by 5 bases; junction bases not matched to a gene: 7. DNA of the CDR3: TGTGCCAGCAGTGAAGGGACAGTGTTTAGAGATACGCAGTATTTT. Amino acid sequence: CASSEGTVFRDTQYF.

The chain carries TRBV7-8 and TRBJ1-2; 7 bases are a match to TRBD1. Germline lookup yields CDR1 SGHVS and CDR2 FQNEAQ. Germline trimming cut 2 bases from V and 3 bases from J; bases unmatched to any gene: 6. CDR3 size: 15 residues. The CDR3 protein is CASSLNDRVDYGYTF. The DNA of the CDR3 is TGTGCCAGCAGCTTAAATGACAGGGTCGACTATGGCTACACCTTC.

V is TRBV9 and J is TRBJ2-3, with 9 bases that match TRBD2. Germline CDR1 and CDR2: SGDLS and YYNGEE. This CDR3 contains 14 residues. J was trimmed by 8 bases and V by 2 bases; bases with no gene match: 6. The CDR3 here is CASSVNSGGSTQYF. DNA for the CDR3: TGTGCCAGCAGCGTCAATAGCGGGGGCAGTACGCAGTATTTT.

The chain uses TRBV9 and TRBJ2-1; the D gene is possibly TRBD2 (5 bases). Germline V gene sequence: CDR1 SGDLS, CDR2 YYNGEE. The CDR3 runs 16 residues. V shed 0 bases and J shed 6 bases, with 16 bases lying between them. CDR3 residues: CASSVALTRTGNEQFF. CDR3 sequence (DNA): TGTGCCAGCAGCGTAGCCCTTACTAGAACCGGCAATGAGCAGTTCTTC.